This T cell receptor (beta chain) was retrieved from a study of vaccination and CD4 T cells after COVID-19. Study summary: Six men and four women formed the convalescents, two being Hispanic. The authors exposed cells to overlapping spike peptides derived from SARS-CoV-2, HCoV-NL63, HCoV-OC43 and HCoV-229E.

With the Oncomine TCR Beta short-read assay, DNA from cultured CD4+ T cells was sequenced. From the PCR reads, TCRdb called clonotypes with MiXCR, one entry per CDR3 protein. The data hold 16,000 or so distinct CDR3 sequences, with around 50% observed a single time. The CDR3 is 15 residues long. CDR1 and CDR2 from the germline V gene are MDHEN and SYDVKM. V lost 2 bases and J 4 bases, leaving 15 bases between the germline ends. About this clonotype: Its target is not known.

Indicated treatment: roughly 10-day PBMC culture with coronavirus spike peptide pools or control peptides (ViraFEST assay). Peptide-pool expansion of antigen-specific T cells preceded TCR sequencing in ViraFEST. General study points: Relatively few convalescent patients were studied; early post-infection timepoints were not included.

The input for sequencing was CD4+ T cells from blood, cultured in vitro, taken before SARS-CoV-2 vaccination. The chain has TRBV28 and TRBJ2-7; possible D gene TRBD2, 6 bases. The clonotype comes from a human donor who had recovered from COVID-19. In DNA form, the CDR3 reads TGTGCCAGCAGTTTAGTGGGAGTAGCGGATTACGAGCAGTACTTC. The encoded protein is CASSLVGVADYEQYF.